The sample holds a few counts of the clone carrying this T cell receptor beta chain. No antigen is known for it. This specimen comes from a study of T cell repertoires in aging, cancer and after chemotherapy. For the study at large: Over several months to years, re-sampled healthy donor repertoires clearly shared clones.

Study-level points and caveats: Rebound thymic output was suggested by rising median generation probability during chemotherapy in each cancer cohort. Compared with age-matched healthy donors, untreated hematological or solid cancer patients showed higher blood TCR clonality. In healthy donors, age-related TCR diversity loss mainly reflected lost richness.

Peripheral blood genomic DNA, not sorted cells or RNA, was the template. Trimming pared 6 bases from V and 5 bases from J, leaving 10 bases between. This CDR3 has 13 residues. Germline values: CDR1 MNHEY, CDR2 SVGEGT. A mixed TRB-A/B primer pool amplified rearranged TRB by multiplex touch-down PCR. TCRdb called the multiplex PCR reads again in MiXCR, with one record for every CDR3 protein. The sample shows some 5,000 distinct CDR3 sequences, under 45% of them seen only once. The source of this sequence is a human donor in good health. Specimen: blood. J is TRBJ2-2 and V is TRBV6-2 or TRBV6-3; D gene unclear. The CDR3 here is CASSPDWTGELFF. The CDR3, as DNA: TGTGCCAGCAGCCCAGATTGGACCGGGGAGCTGTTTTTT.